This T cell receptor beta chain is drawn from a study of regulatory T cells in long-lasting Graves disease (dated by TCRdb to 2020 to 2023). Study-wide context: Antithyroid drugs had been taken for less than 3 months by newly diagnosed Graves' disease patients. This study used TCR sequencing and RNA sequencing of peripheral blood to compare persistent Graves' disease patients against newly diagnosed Graves' disease patients. The study took place in China and was registered as a clinical trial. A total of around 35 samples underwent TCR sequencing, from 13 patients with persistent Graves' disease and roughly 20 patients with newly diagnosed Graves' disease. Beyond this particular receptor, the publication reports: Preferential use of TRBV28, TRBJ1-2 and TRBJ2-5 was observed in persistent disease, whereas TRBV20-1 and TRBJ2-1 were favored in newly diagnosed disease. A larger number of public clonotypes was shared among persistent patients (over 2,500) than among newly diagnosed patients (roughly 980). Sequencing and analysis were limited to the TCR beta chain. Only peripheral blood was studied, because thyroid tissue, the primary lesion, was inaccessible. The authors noted that the small sample size was a limitation that may lower accuracy. Compared with newly diagnosed patients, patients with persistent Graves' disease had lower TCR Shannon entropy and fewer highly expanded clones, which suggests clonal expansion.

In light of the paper, this sample's time point label describes: newly diagnosed GD, antithyroid drugs for less than 3 months. For both TCR sequencing and RNA sequencing, RNA was extracted from PBMCs in TRIzol. The diagnosis of Graves' disease followed American Thyroid Association guidelines. The patients came from an endocrinology department in Xi'an, China. Each patient gave about 10 milliliters of peripheral blood, collected in an EDTA anticoagulant tube. Ficoll Paque Plus density gradient separation was used to isolate PBMCs, and no further T cell sorting was performed. An Agilent 2100 Bioanalyzer and agarose gel were used to check RNA quality, and a NanoDrop 2000 was used to measure RNA concentration. From cysteine to phenylalanine, the CDR3 is 11 amino acids long. This entry keeps only the CDR3 DNA: 33 bases, framed from base 1. V sheds 11 bases and J sheds 5 bases, leaving 12 bases between their ends. CDR1 and CDR2 were assigned from the germline V gene as ENHRY and SYGVKD.

Library prep was done by multiplex PCR. Sequencing was performed on an Illumina HiSeq 4000. iRepertoire HTBI primers and Arm-PCR amplification of CDR3 regions were used to construct TCR beta libraries. Gel purification was performed on PCR products prior to sequencing. Per the original workflow: A total of some 60 TRBV and some 13 TRBJ segments were identified across samples and were used for gene usage analysis of CDR3 amino acid clonotypes. Filtered high-quality paired reads were merged into contigs using COPE and FqMerger. BLAST was used to align contigs to IMGT TRBV, TRBD and TRBJ reference genes, and CDR3 was defined according to IMGT. Any clonotype with a frequency above 0.1% was counted as a highly expanded clone. Shannon entropy served as the measure of repertoire diversity, while the Gini coefficient captured V-J evenness. A clonotype was considered public if more than one individual shared it. Clones were called with MiXCR by TCRdb after fastp trimmed the public reads at Q25, and only in-frame beta chains were retained. All rows with the same CDR3 protein become a single entry with the most common DNA and genes. The V and J calls shown here were made by TCRdb, not taken from the authors' results. This sample is represented by about 440,000 distinct CDR3 sequences; about 17% of them were singletons. The ten largest clones add up to about 10% of the sample.

A few counts support this clonotype. Its recognized antigen is unknown. Per-base quality was not reported, and no clone a single base away is much larger than it. The same specimen was also included in a second study, on T cells in Graves' hyperthyroidism and ophthalmopathy. That second publication adds: Graves' hyperthyroidism was defined as stable when no progression to ophthalmopathy occurred over 18 months of follow-up. The hyperthyroidism patients were between 18 and 65 years old and newly diagnosed, with a disease duration of less than 2 months. Exclusion was applied to patients with uncontrolled infections, other autoimmune diseases, pregnancy or lactation. Diagnoses relied on clinical symptoms, serum thyroxine and TRAb, thyroid ultrasound and orbital computed tomography. The first round of RT-PCR for the TCR CDR3 was performed with the HTBI primer set and the Qiagen OneStep RT-PCR kit. Most expanded thyroid clonotypes (frequency above 0.001) were also found in blood, which suggests that blood repertoires may mirror thyroid immune responses. A model built on a 13 V-J signature distinguished ophthalmopathy from stable hyperthyroidism, reaching roughly 88% sensitivity and about 81% specificity in cross-validation and 80%/75% in testing. In validation, the model predicted progression to ophthalmopathy a median of around six months before onset, with approximately 71% sensitivity and around 76% specificity. A discovery cohort of roughly 100 patients, fewer than 50 with Graves' ophthalmopathy and 55 to 60 with stable Graves' hyperthyroidism, was used to find distinguishing TCR V-J signatures. An independent validation cohort of under 20 hyperthyroidism patients and 17 patients who later progressed to ophthalmopathy tested prospective prediction of ophthalmopathy. The 80 to 100 discovery patients were randomly divided into training and test sets at a 7:3 ratio. The study also compared thyroid tissue and blood T-cell repertoires from five or six Graves' hyperthyroidism patients. After sampling, hyperthyroidism patients received methimazole starting at 30 mg daily, and ophthalmopathy patients received high-dose intravenous methylprednisolone. Libraries were constructed in a second round of multiplex PCR, after which size selection and purification were carried out. Sequencing of the libraries was done on an Illumina HiSeq2000 using paired-end 100 bp reads. Raw data were processed with SOAPnuke, discarding reads with adapters, uncalled bases, mean Phred below 15, or no exact constant-primer or identifier match. High-quality paired reads were merged using COPE v1.2.5, and each unique nucleotide sequence was defined as a clonotype. MiTCR v1.1 was used to align the clonotypes against IMGT TRBV, TRBD and TRBJ reference segments. The analysis included only V-J combinations with a frequency above 0.0001, which together covered 99% to 99.2% of the repertoires. The TCS score was defined as F50 (clonal expansion) divided by E x V (chaos), with BLOSUM62-based TCRdist calculated between CDR3 peptides within each V-J. Welch's t-statistics and random forest reduced several hundred V-J features to roughly 13, which were used in a naive Bayes classifier (R e1071). No statistical method was used to fix the sample size in advance, and group allocation was not hidden from the investigators. The paper reports TCR Vbeta CDR3 sequencing of over 130 peripheral blood samples: 43 ophthalmopathy, 75 to 80 hyperthyroidism and 17 progressor patients.

The clonotype originates from a woman aged 25 to 39 with Graves disease. Donor details come from another sample of the same person, matched by shared clones. The chain uses TRBV10-3 and TRBJ2-5, with TRBD2 tentatively as D gene (6 bases match). Sequenced material: peripheral blood mononuclear cells (PBMCs), taken at new diagnosis, from a patient treated with antithyroid drugs. The DNA sequence is TGTGCCGTGGGGGACTTGGAGACCCAGTACTTC. It translates to CAVGDLETQYF.